This TCR beta chain derives from a study of control samples from healthy donors and cancer patients. The table came from immunoSEQ multiplex PCR; TCRdb's copy has only in-frame clones and leaves some out. The sample lists some 82,000 clones, around 87% seen once, with roughly 20% in the top ten. This receptor was taken from a man aged 50 to 59 in good health. The sequencing input was blood.

CDR3 amino acids: CASSQNRGETQYF. The CDR3 DNA follows: TGTGCCAGCAGCCAAAACAGGGGGGAGACCCAGTACTTC. The chain employs TRBV7-2 and TRBJ2-5; 8 nucleotides line up with TRBD1. The V segment lost 5 bases and the J segment 5 bases; nucleotides outside the gene matches: 4. This CDR3 contains 13 residues. Germline lookup yields CDR1 SGHTA and CDR2 FQGNSA.